The 7 T cell receptor beta chains listed next were all sequenced from one sample in a study of OX40 agonist ivuxolimab in advanced cancers. The method was immunoSEQ multiplex PCR; TCRdb's version includes in-frame clones alone and lacks a portion of them. The table includes 28,000 or so clones, 79% detected once. Material: CD4+ or CD8+ T cells sorted from blood, obtained in a trial of the OX40 agonist ivuxolimab. The receptors derive from an adult with an advanced solid tumor such as melanoma, head and neck, liver or kidney cancer.

This clone came up once. CDR3 sequence: CASSQDRVITEAFF. CDR3 in DNA: TGTGCCAGCAGCCAAGACCGGGTAATCACTGAAGCTTTCTTT. The chain employs TRBV4-2 and TRBJ1-1, with D unresolved. The V and J ends lost 0 bases and 4 bases respectively, with 9 bases between them. This CDR3 is 14 amino acids long. Germline V lookup: CDR1 LGHNA, CDR2 YNFKEQ.

This clone has a handful of counts. The chain joins TRBV29-1 to TRBJ2-5; 10 bases are a match to TRBD1. The germline V gene encodes CDR1 SQVTM and CDR2 ANQGSEA. This CDR3 contains 13 residues. V was pared by 8 bases and J by 4 bases, with 7 bases of the junction left unmatched. The CDR3 sequence: CSHPRTGGETQYF. The CDR3 DNA is TGCAGCCACCCTAGGACAGGGGGAGAGACCCAGTACTTC. Variable domain in full (rest from reference TRBV29-1 and TRBJ2-5): SAVISQKPSRDICQRGTSLTIQCQVDSQVTMMFWYRQQPGQSLTLIATANQGSEATYESGFVIDKFPISRPNLTFSTLTVSNMSPEDSSIYLCSHPRTGGETQYFGPGTRLLVL.

The V gene is TRBV7-9, the J gene TRBJ2-6, with D tentatively TRBD1 or TRBD2 (5 bases each). This CDR3 region has 18 residues. V was trimmed by 5 bases and J by 0 bases, leaving 17 bases between them. Germline CDR1 and CDR2: SEHNR and FQNEAQ (reference sequence). CDR3 sequence reads: CASSTDLGRSSGANVLTF. DNA of the CDR3: TGTGCCAGCAGCACCGATTTGGGACGTAGCTCTGGGGCCAACGTCCTGACTTTC.

The V call is TRBV25-1, the J call TRBJ2-7, with D tentatively TRBD1 or TRBD2 (6 bases each). V was trimmed by 4 bases and J by 5 bases, leaving 15 bases between them. The CDR3 totals 14 residues. Germline values: CDR1 MGHDK, CDR2 SYGVNS. The CDR3 sequence is CASSAEGGSNEQYF. CDR3 coding DNA: TGTGCCAGCAGTGCGGAGGGGGGATCCAACGAGCAGTACTTC.

The chain links TRBV6-5 to TRBJ1-5, with D possibly TRBD1 on 5 matching bases. The CDR3 loop spans 14 amino acids. The V gene lost 1 base and the J gene lost 7 bases, with 11 bases spanning the gap. Looked up from germline, CDR1 is MNHEY and CDR2 is SVGAGI. The DNA for the CDR3 is TGTGCCAGCAGTTACTATGGGGCCGGGCAGCCCCAGCATTTT. This codes for CASSYYGAGQPQHF.

This chain uses TRBV27 with TRBJ1-2; no clear D gene. Germline-derived CDR1 and CDR2 are MNHEY and SMNVEV (reference sequence). The CDR3 is 12 residues long. Trimming shortened V by 4 bases and J by 6 bases, and 9 bases separated the two germline ends. The CDR3 reads CASSSFGNGYTF. The DNA of the CDR3 is TGTGCCAGCAGTTCCTTCGGCAATGGCTACACCTTC.

J is TRBJ1-4 and V is TRBV13, with D possibly being TRBD1 (5 bases). The germline gives CDR1 PRHDT, CDR2 FYEKMQ (reference sequence). V gave up 5 bases and J gave up 7 bases, with 17 bases separating them. CDR3 size: 15 residues. The CDR3, as DNA: TGTGCCAGCAGCCCCCAGGGCGAAGAGGGTGAAAAACTGTTTTTT. Protein product: CASSPQGEEGEKLFF.